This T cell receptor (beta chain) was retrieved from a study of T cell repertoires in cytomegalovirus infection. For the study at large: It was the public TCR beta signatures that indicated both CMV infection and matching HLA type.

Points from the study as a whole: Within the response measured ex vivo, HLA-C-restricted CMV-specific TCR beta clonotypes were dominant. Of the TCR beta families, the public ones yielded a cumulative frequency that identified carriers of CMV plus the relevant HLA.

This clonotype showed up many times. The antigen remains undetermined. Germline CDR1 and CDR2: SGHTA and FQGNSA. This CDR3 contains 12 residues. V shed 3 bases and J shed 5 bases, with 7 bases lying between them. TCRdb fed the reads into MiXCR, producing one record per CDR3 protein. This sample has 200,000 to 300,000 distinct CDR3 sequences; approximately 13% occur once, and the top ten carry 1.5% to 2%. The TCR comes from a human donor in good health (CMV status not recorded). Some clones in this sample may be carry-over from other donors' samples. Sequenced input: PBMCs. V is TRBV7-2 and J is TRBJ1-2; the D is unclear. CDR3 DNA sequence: TGTGCCAGCAGCTTCCCAATGTATGGCTACACCTTC. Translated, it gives CASSFPMYGYTF.